These 9 T cell receptor beta chains share one sample of origin, sequenced in a study of human T cells and chemical hapten exposure. As the library was built, unique molecular identifiers were attached to individual cDNA molecules. TCRdb reanalysed the reads using MiXCR and keeps one entry per CDR3 protein. This sample yields around 120,000 distinct CDR3 sequences, of which less than 10% are seen a single time; 1.3% to 1.5% belongs to the top ten. The total RNA was obtained from whole blood that was not fractionated. The sequenced sample consisted of whole blood. The receptor source for this set is a human donor in good health. Some clones in this sample may be carry-over from other donors' samples.

This clonotype has ten or more counts. CDR3 protein: CASSLNRDPQYF. In nucleotides, the CDR3 is TGTGCCAGCTCACTAAACAGGGACCCGCAGTACTTC. The chain has TRBV18 and TRBJ2-7; D may be TRBD1 (6 bases). Germline CDR1 KGHSH, CDR2 LQKENI. Trimming stripped 4 bases from V and 9 bases from J, with 13 bases between. The CDR3 is 12 amino acids.

About this clonotype itself: A much larger clone differs from this one at a single base, so this may be a read error. The rearrangement joins TRBV4-2 to TRBJ2-7; 7 positions match TRBD1. Germline V gives CDR1 LGHNA, CDR2 YNFKEQ. The CDR3 runs to 15 residues. The CDR3, as DNA: TGTGCCAGCAACCAAATTAGGGACAGCTGGAACGAGCAGTACTTC. Protein product: CASNQIRDSWNEQYF.

The table lists this clonotype with many counts. The rearrangement links TRBV6-5 to TRBJ1-1; D unresolved. The ends were cut back, 6 bases at V and 0 bases at J, with 8 bases in the middle. The V gene's germline CDR1 is MNHEY and CDR2 SVGAGI. The CDR3 has 13 residues. This CDR3 is CASSSGVNTEAFF. The CDR3, as DNA: TGTGCCAGCAGCTCCGGGGTGAACACTGAAGCTTTCTTT.

A note on this clonotype: A much larger clone lies a single base off, so this may be a read error. The chain recombines TRBV7-8 with TRBJ1-4, with D hard to call. The CDR3 sequence is 14 residues long. CDR1 and CDR2 from the germline V gene are SGHVS and FQNEAQ. The CDR3, as DNA: TGTGCCAACAGCCCGGGGTGGGGAAATGAAAAACTGTTTTTT. Its protein product is CANSPGWGNEKLFF.

Many counts were recorded for this clonotype. The chain couples TRBV6-1 to TRBJ2-7; D not resolved. The CDR3 extends over 14 amino acids. The germline V and J ends were trimmed by 1 base and 6 bases, with 13 bases remaining between them. Germline CDR1 reads MNHNS; CDR2 reads SASEGT. As DNA, the CDR3 is TGTGCCAGCAGTGAAGTAATGGTGGTGCGCGAGCAGTACTTC. Protein: CASSEVMVVREQYF.

As regards this clonotype: At one boundary the junction diverges from the germline segment, which might be a read error. The rearrangement links TRBV18 to TRBJ1-5, with TRBD1 identical over 7 bases. This CDR3 region has 13 residues. From germline, CDR1 is KGHSH and CDR2 LQKENI. CDR3 coding DNA: TGTACCAGCTCCCGCAGGGGGGATCAGCCCCAGCATTTT. Its protein is CTSSRRGDQPQHF.

The gene calls are TRBV5-5 and TRBJ1-4; D not certain. The CDR3 is 15 residues long. Per the germline V gene, CDR1 is SGHKS and CDR2 is YYEKEE (reference sequence). Trimming removed 2 bases from V and 8 bases from J, with 16 bases in between. This CDR3 is CASSFLAGEGEKLFF. The CDR3 DNA is TGTGCCAGCAGCTTTCTGGCAGGAGAAGGAGAAAAACTGTTTTTT.

This clonotype has only a few counts. This chain links TRBV24-1 with TRBJ2-2; D is possibly TRBD1 or TRBD2 (5 bases each). The ends were cut back, 7 bases at V and 1 base at J, with 12 bases in the middle. Per germline, CDR1 KGHDR and CDR2 SFDVKD. This CDR3 comprises 15 residues. The DNA of the CDR3 is TGTGCCACCAGCGAGGGGCCAGGGAACACCGGGGAGCTGTTTTTT. Protein sequence: CATSEGPGNTGELFF.

This clonotype was recorded a few times. The V gene is TRBV9, the J gene TRBJ1-3; D may be TRBD1 (5 bases). In germline, CDR1 is SGDLS, CDR2 YYNGEE. CDR3 size: 15 residues. V gave up 4 bases and J gave up 2 bases, with 13 bases separating them. For the CDR3, the DNA is TGTGCCAGCAGCACAAATCAGGGAACTGGAAACACCATATATTTT. Its protein product is CASSTNQGTGNTIYF.